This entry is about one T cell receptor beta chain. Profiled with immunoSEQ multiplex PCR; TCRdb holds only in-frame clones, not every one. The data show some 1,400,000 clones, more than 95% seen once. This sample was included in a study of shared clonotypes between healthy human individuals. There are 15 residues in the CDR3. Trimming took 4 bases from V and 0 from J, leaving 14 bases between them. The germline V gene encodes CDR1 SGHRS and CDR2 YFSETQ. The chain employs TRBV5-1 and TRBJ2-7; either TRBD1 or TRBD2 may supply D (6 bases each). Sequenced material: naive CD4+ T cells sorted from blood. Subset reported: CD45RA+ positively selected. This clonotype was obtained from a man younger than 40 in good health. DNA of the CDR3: TGCGCCAGCAGCCAAGGGGGGAAGAACTCCTACGAGCAGTACTTC. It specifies CASSQGGKNSYEQYF.